The rows below give T cell receptor beta chains drawn from one sample of a study of cytomegalovirus exposure and HLA in healthy donors. Using immunoSEQ multiplex PCR, the repertoire was profiled, and TCRdb retains in-frame clones only, with some absent. The data show 95,000 to 150,000 clones, around 77% seen once. The source material was PBMCs. These receptors all stem from a human donor in good health. Each CDR3 is given with its conserved first and last residue. A D gene is named only where the DNA matches it firmly. Clone size is shown for a subset of rows, as once, few, many or a class of expanded clone.

NA,TRBV5-6,TRBJ2-1,NA,TGTGCCAGCAGCGCTCCCGGGGGGCACTCATACAATGAGCAGTTCTTC,CASSAPGGHSYNEQFF
NA,TRBV5-1,TRBJ2-7,NA,TGCGCCAGCAGCTTGGAGGCTAGCACTTACGAGCAGTACTTC,CASSLEASTYEQYF
TRBD2,TRBV7-2,TRBJ2-5,NA,TGTGCCAGCAGCGGAAGACTAGCGGGCGAGGAGACCCAGTACTTC,CASSGRLAGEETQYF
TRBD2,TRBV11-2,TRBJ2-1,few,TGTGCCAGCAGCTTATGGGGGGGGAGAGTCGATGAGCAGTTCTTC,CASSLWGGRVDEQFF
TRBD1,TRBV29-1,TRBJ1-2,NA,TGCAGCGTCGGACAGGCCCTAGGAGCTAACTATGGCTACACCTTC,CSVGQALGANYGYTF
NA,TRBV2,TRBJ1-2,NA,TGTGCCAGCAGCTACAGGGAAAGTCGGTATGGCTACACCTTC,CASSYRESRYGYTF
NA,TRBV5-1,TRBJ1-2,NA,TGCGCCAGCAGCTTTGGCTCTAACTATGGCTACACCTTC,CASSFGSNYGYTF
TRBD1,TRBV29-1,TRBJ2-1,NA,TGCAGCGTTGAAGCCTCGGGACAGGGAACTTACAATGAGCAGTTCTTC,CSVEASGQGTYNEQFF
NA,TRBV6-4,TRBJ1-4,few,TGTGCCAGCAGTGGCTGGACGGGAACAACTAATGAAAAACTGTTTTTT,CASSGWTGTTNEKLFF
TRBD2,TRBV5-1,TRBJ2-3,NA,TGCGCCAGCAGCTTTAGCGGGAGCACAGATACGCAGTATTTT,CASSFSGSTDTQYF
NA,TRBV6-6,TRBJ1-1,few,TGTGCCAGCAGGCGGGATAATGAAGCTTTCTTT,CASRRDNEAFF
TRBD2,TRBV30,TRBJ2-3,NA,TGTGCCTGGAGACGTGGGGGGACTAGCTTCGCAGATACGCAGTATTTT,CAWRRGGTSFADTQYF
NA,TRBV2,TRBJ1-1,NA,TGTGCCAGCAGCGCCGACAGCCCAAATAAAAAAGCTTTCTTT,CASSADSPNKKAFF
NA,TRBV4-1,TRBJ2-4,NA,TGCGCCAGCAGCCAAGCGGGATTAGCCAAAAACATTCAGTACTTC,CASSQAGLAKNIQYF
NA,TRBV6-1,TRBJ2-5,NA,TGTGCCAGCAGTGGAGGTGGCAGGGGCCAAGAGACCCAGTACTTC,CASSGGGRGQETQYF
TRBD2,TRBV18,TRBJ2-5,NA,TGTGCCAGCTCACCACTGTGGGCTAGCGGGGCCCAAGAGACCCAGTACTTC,CASSPLWASGAQETQYF
NA,TRBV5-1,TRBJ2-3,once,TGCGCCAGCAGCTTGGGAGGGGGGGAAGATACGCAGTATTTT,CASSLGGGEDTQYF
NA,TRBV5-6,TRBJ1-2,few,TGTGCCAGCAGCTTGGCCCCGGCCGCGGGGGGCTACACCTTC,CASSLAPAAGGYTF
NA,TRBV5-1,TRBJ1-4,NA,TGCGCCAGCAGCTACGCCGGGAGAGAAGATGAAAAACTGTTTTTT,CASSYAGREDEKLFF
NA,TRBV5-1,TRBJ1-2,NA,TGCGCCAGCAGCTTGGGCTCAGGGGAGTCGTATAACTATGGCTACACCTTC,CASSLGSGESYNYGYTF
NA,TRBV19,TRBJ1-2,NA,TGTGCCAGTAGGATTGGGGGGGGCGACTATGGCTACACCTTC,CASRIGGGDYGYTF
NA,TRBV27,TRBJ1-2,NA,TGTGCCAGCAGTTTAAGCGGAGGGGGCTACACCTTC,CASSLSGGGYTF
NA,TRBV6-1,TRBJ1-3,few,TGTGCCAGCAACCTAGACAGCTCTGGAAACACCATATATTTT,CASNLDSSGNTIYF
TRBD2,TRBV5-1,TRBJ2-1,once,TGCGCCAGCAGCTCTTTGGGTTCAGCGGGAGGGTCCAGCTCCTACAATGAGCAGTTCTTC,CASSSLGSAGGSSSYNEQFF
TRBD1,TRBV19,TRBJ1-5,NA,TGTGCCAGTAGTACGACAGGGGGAGGGAATCAGCCCCAGCATTTT,CASSTTGGGNQPQHF
NA,TRBV6-6,TRBJ1-2,NA,TGTGCCAGCAGACCGGGGGACTATGGCTACACCTTC,CASRPGDYGYTF
TRBD2,TRBV7-9,TRBJ2-1,NA,TGTGCCAGCAGCTTACGGACTAGCGGGATAGATGAGCAGTTCTTC,CASSLRTSGIDEQFF
NA,TRBV4-1,TRBJ2-3,NA,TGCGCCAGCAGCCCGGAAGCACAGGGTACGGGCACAGATACGCAGTATTTT,CASSPEAQGTGTDTQYF
NA,TRBV5-8,TRBJ2-2,NA,TGTGCCAGCAGTTCGGGAACCGGGGAGCTGTTTTTT,CASSSGTGELFF
TRBD1,TRBV7-3,TRBJ1-5,few,TGTGCCAGCAGCTTGGGACAGGGGAATCAGCCCCAGCATTTT,CASSLGQGNQPQHF
NA,TRBV5-1,TRBJ2-1,NA,TGCGCCAGCAGCGTAGGGTTTCAGGGCCTTTACAATGAGCAGTTCTTC,CASSVGFQGLYNEQFF
TRBD1,TRBV9,TRBJ2-2,NA,TGTGCCAGCAGCGTAACAGGGGCCCAAACGGGTACCGGGGAGCTGTTTTTT,CASSVTGAQTGTGELFF
NA,TRBV29-1,TRBJ2-5,few,TGCAGCGTTGAAGGAAAAAAGGGGGTGGGAGAGACCCAGTACTTC,CSVEGKKGVGETQYF
NA,TRBV10-3,TRBJ2-1,NA,TGTGCCATCAGTCCCCTGGAGGGGACCGACAATGAGCAGTTCTTC,CAISPLEGTDNEQFF
NA,TRBV19,TRBJ1-4,NA,TGTGCCAGTAGCGGACTGATTAATGAAAAACTGTTTTTT,CASSGLINEKLFF
NA,TRBV6-1,TRBJ1-1,NA,TGTGCCAGCAGCGAACAGGGTAACACTGAAGCTTTCTTT,CASSEQGNTEAFF
TRBD2,TRBV6-1,TRBJ2-3,NA,TGTGCCAGCAGTTTGACTAGCGGGAGATCAGATACGCAGTATTTT,CASSLTSGRSDTQYF
TRBD1,TRBV9,TRBJ2-4,NA,TGTGCCAGCAGCGTGGAAGGACAGGGGGACATTCAGTACTTC,CASSVEGQGDIQYF
TRBD1,TRBV19,TRBJ2-2,NA,TGTGCCAGTAGTCTTGATAGGGGGCCTACCGGGGAGCTGTTTTTT,CASSLDRGPTGELFF
TRBD2,TRBV27,TRBJ2-5,once,TGTGCCAGCAGTTCGGGGGGGAGGGCCCAAGAGACCCAGTACTTC,CASSSGGRAQETQYF
TRBD2,TRBV7-8,TRBJ2-1,NA,TGTGCCAGCAGCCCCGTGGCGGGGGGGGGCAATGAGCAGTTCTTC,CASSPVAGGGNEQFF
NA,TRBV7-9,TRBJ2-1,NA,TGTGCCAGCAGCTTAGTAACAGGGTCCTACAATGAGCAGTTCTTC,CASSLVTGSYNEQFF
NA,TRBV6-1,TRBJ2-5,NA,TGTGCCAGCAGTGAACTCCCCGGGAGAGAGACCCAGTACTTC,CASSELPGRETQYF
NA,TRBV6-1,TRBJ2-6,NA,TGTGCCAGCAGTGAAGCGCTAGGTGCGGGAACTGGGGCCAACGTCCTGACTTTC,CASSEALGAGTGANVLTF
NA,TRBV5-4,TRBJ2-7,few,TGTGCCAGCAGCGAGAGCTCCTACGAGCAGTACTTC,CASSESSYEQYF